Sequencing of this T cell receptor beta chain was carried out in a study of T cells in Graves' hyperthyroidism and ophthalmopathy. Overall study findings and caveats: Stable hyperthyroidism was separated from ophthalmopathy by a model based on 13 V-J features.

This clonotype was found many times. The antigen remains undetermined. Germline CDR1 MNHNS, CDR2 SASEGT. The CDR3 is 16 residues long. Trimming took 6 bases from V and 2 from J, leaving 20 bases between them. RNA transcripts were the template for amplifying TCR beta CDR3 regions. A first-round RT-PCR of the TCR CDR3 used the HTBI primer set. TCRdb called the multiplex PCR reads again in MiXCR, with one record for every CDR3 protein. The sample has some 740,000 distinct CDR3 sequences; approximately 15% are singletons. The TCR comes from a woman between 18 and 29 years old with Graves' hyperthyroidism. The sequenced material came from blood. The rearrangement links TRBV6-1 to TRBJ2-7; D possibly corresponds to TRBD2 (6 bases). The CDR3 protein is CASSTGRGREAYEQYF. Here the CDR3 DNA reads TGTGCCAGCAGCACCGGGCGGGGCAGGGAAGCCTACGAGCAGTACTTC.